The 9 T cell receptor beta chains listed next were all sequenced from one sample in a study of shared clonotypes between healthy human individuals. Naive CD8 cells lacked CD45RO, underwent positive selection for CCR7 and left out terminally differentiated effector memory CD45RA+ cells. This table comes from immunoSEQ multiplex PCR, and its TCRdb copy is limited to in-frame clones, with some not included. The sample has some 2 million clones; about 95% are singletons. The material sequenced was naive CD8+ T cells sorted from blood. All receptors come from a man aged 18 to 35 in good health.

CDR3 residues: CASSETGPDTQYF. DNA for the CDR3: TGTGCCAGCAGTGAGACAGGGCCAGATACGCAGTATTTT. This chain connects TRBV27 to TRBJ2-3; 7 nucleotides agree with TRBD1. Trimming at V came to 5 bases and at J to 4 bases, leaving 3 bases not matched to a gene. The CDR3 spans 13 residues. CDR1 MNHEY and CDR2 SMNVEV come from the germline V gene (reference sequence).

The V gene is TRBV5-8, the J gene TRBJ1-2; D might be TRBD1 (6 bases). The germline gives CDR1 SGHTS, CDR2 YDEGEE. V shed 1 base and J shed 4 bases, with 14 bases lying between them. This CDR3 spans 15 amino acids. The CDR3 protein is CASSLPPQGAYGYTF. CDR3 sequence (DNA): TGTGCCAGCAGCTTGCCCCCACAGGGAGCCTATGGCTACACCTTC.

V and J are TRBV27 and TRBJ1-5; D call uncertain. V was clipped by 6 bases and J by 2 bases, with 23 bases between them. Germline V lookup: CDR1 MNHEY, CDR2 SMNVEV (reference sequence). This CDR3 is 18 amino acids long. CDR3 region: CASSPGEGSNSGNQPQHF. The DNA for the CDR3 is TGTGCCAGCAGCCCCGGGGAGGGTTCAAACTCTGGCAATCAGCCCCAGCATTTT.

In its sample, this clone was seen a few times. The genes are TRBV10-2 and TRBJ2-7, with 10 bases fitting TRBD2. The germline V gene encodes CDR1 WSHSY and CDR2 SAAADI. This CDR3 spans 16 amino acids. Losses at the gene ends were 0 bases for V and 0 bases for J; bases not matched to a gene: 2. The CDR3 protein is CASSESLAGGSYEQYF. CDR3 DNA sequence: TGCGCCAGCAGTGAGTCGTTAGCGGGAGGCTCCTACGAGCAGTACTTC.

This rearrangement joins TRBV21-1 to TRBJ2-7; TRBD1 is the table's D call, not checked against the DNA. TRBV21-1 corresponds to a pseudogene. There are 15 residues in the CDR3. CDR3 nucleotide sequence: TGTGCCAGCAGCATCCCCGCAGGGGGCTCCTACGAGCAGTACTTC. Translation gives CASSIPAGGSYEQYF.

The V call is TRBV11-2, the J call TRBJ2-7; D ambiguous. Per germline, CDR1 SGHAT and CDR2 FQNNGV. Trimming removed 6 bases at V and 5 bases at J, with 11 bases between. This CDR3 comprises 12 residues. CDR3 DNA: TGTGCCAGCAGGGGGATTGCCCACGAGCAGTACTTC. It encodes CASRGIAHEQYF.

Note on this clone: The sample contains more than one DNA sequence encoding this CDR3. The J gene is TRBJ2-7, the V gene TRBV7-9, with a possible D match to TRBD1 (6 bases). The germline gives CDR1 SEHNR, CDR2 FQNEAQ (reference sequence). The CDR3 extends over 15 amino acids. V dropped 4 bases and J dropped 0 bases, with 13 bases sitting between them. The CDR3 sequence is CASSYRDRGSYEQYF. The CDR3 region has the DNA TGTGCCAGCAGCTACAGGGATCGTGGCTCCTACGAGCAGTACTTC. Combining the CDR3 with reference TRBV7-9 and TRBJ2-7 gives the whole variable domain DTGVSQNPRHKITKRGQNVTFRCDPISEHNRLYWYRQTLGQGPEFLTYFQNEAQLEKSRLLSDRFSAERPKGSFSTLEIQRTEQGDSAMYLCASSYRDRGSYEQYFGPGTRLTVT.

The chain is built from TRBV4-1 and TRBJ2-1; TRBD2 aligns across 7 bases. With V trimmed by 1 base and J by 9 bases, 12 bases remained unmatched. The germline gives CDR1 MGHRA, CDR2 YSYEKL. The CDR3 is 16 residues long. The CDR3 DNA follows: TGCGCCAGCAGCCAAGTTTTCCGGCTAGCGGAGGGTGAGCAGTTCTTC. Its protein is CASSQVFRLAEGEQFF.

The chain employs TRBV29-1 and TRBJ1-2; no clear D. The V gene lost 2 bases and the J gene lost 3 bases, with 10 bases spanning the gap. CDR1 and CDR2 (germline): SQVTM, ANQGSEA. The CDR3 totals 13 residues. CDR3 nucleotide sequence: TGCAGCGTTGAACCGGACGATCACTATGGCTACACCTTC. This sequence encodes CSVEPDDHYGYTF. Full variable domain (missing parts from reference TRBV29-1 and TRBJ1-2): SAVISQKPSRDICQRGTSLTIQCQVDSQVTMMFWYRQQPGQSLTLIATANQGSEATYESGFVIDKFPISRPNLTFSTLTVSNMSPEDSSIYLCSVEPDDHYGYTFGSGTRLTVV.